This T cell receptor (beta chain) was identified in a study of cytomegalovirus exposure and HLA in healthy donors. The CDR3 consists of 12 residues. Germline V gene lookup returns CDR1 SNHLY and CDR2 FYNNEI. V was pared by 3 bases and J by 8 bases, with 9 bases between. With regard to this clone: Its antigen is unidentified.

General study results and limits: Usually a TCR sequence was rare, but some public TCRs were found in many donors. Earlier analysis yielded a pattern in which most TCR beta V segments were productive about 90% or about 30% of the time. The majority of CMV-associated TCR beta chains were reported as apparently HLA-restricted in a later analysis.

The PCR used 60 Vbeta and 13 Jbeta primers. Method: immunoSEQ multiplex PCR; TCRdb's copy keeps in-frame clones and lacks some. Of 150,000 or so clones in the sample, about 85% were seen once. The receptor was isolated from a young woman in good health and CMV-seronegative. V gene TRBV2 combines with J gene TRBJ2-3; perhaps TRBD2 as D (6 bases). Sequenced material: PBMCs. DNA for the CDR3: TGTGCCAGCAGTGACGGGAGCGGTACGCAGTATTTT. This encodes CASSDGSGTQYF.